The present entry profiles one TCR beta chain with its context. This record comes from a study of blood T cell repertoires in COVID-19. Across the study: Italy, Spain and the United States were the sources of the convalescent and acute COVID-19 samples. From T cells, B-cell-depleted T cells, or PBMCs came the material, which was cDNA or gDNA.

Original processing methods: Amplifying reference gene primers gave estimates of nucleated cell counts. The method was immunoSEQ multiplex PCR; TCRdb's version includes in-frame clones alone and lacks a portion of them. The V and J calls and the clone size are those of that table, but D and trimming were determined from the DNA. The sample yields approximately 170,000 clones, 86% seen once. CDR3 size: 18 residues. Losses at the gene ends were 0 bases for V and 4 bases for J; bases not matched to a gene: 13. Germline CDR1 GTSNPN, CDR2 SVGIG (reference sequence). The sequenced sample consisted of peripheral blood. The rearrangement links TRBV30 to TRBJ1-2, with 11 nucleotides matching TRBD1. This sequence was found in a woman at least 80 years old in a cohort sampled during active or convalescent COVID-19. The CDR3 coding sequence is TGTGCCTGGAGTGTACCCCGGACAGGGGGCCTTCGGGGCTATGGCTACACCTTC. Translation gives CAWSVPRTGGLRGYGYTF. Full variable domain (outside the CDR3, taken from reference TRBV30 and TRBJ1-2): SQTIHQWPATLVQPVGSPLSLECTVEGTSNPNLYWYRQAAGRGLQLLFYSVGIGQISSEVPQNLSASRPQDRQFILSSKKLLLSDSGFYLCAWSVPRTGGLRGYGYTFGSGTRLTVV.